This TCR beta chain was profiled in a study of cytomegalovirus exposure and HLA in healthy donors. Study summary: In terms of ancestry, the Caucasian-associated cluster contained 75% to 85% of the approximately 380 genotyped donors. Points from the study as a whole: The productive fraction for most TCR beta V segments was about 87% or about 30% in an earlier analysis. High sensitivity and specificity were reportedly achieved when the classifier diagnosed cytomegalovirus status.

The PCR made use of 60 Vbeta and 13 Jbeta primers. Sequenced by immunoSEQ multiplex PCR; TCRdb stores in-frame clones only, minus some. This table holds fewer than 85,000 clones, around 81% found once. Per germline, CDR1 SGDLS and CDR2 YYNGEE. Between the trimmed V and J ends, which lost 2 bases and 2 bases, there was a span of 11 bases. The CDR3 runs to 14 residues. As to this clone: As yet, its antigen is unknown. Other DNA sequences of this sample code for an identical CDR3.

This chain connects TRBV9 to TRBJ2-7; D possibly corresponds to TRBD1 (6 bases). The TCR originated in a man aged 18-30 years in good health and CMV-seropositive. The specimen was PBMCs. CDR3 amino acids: CASSVSGVPYEQYF. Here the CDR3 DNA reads TGTGCCAGCAGCGTGTCAGGGGTCCCCTACGAGCAGTACTTC.